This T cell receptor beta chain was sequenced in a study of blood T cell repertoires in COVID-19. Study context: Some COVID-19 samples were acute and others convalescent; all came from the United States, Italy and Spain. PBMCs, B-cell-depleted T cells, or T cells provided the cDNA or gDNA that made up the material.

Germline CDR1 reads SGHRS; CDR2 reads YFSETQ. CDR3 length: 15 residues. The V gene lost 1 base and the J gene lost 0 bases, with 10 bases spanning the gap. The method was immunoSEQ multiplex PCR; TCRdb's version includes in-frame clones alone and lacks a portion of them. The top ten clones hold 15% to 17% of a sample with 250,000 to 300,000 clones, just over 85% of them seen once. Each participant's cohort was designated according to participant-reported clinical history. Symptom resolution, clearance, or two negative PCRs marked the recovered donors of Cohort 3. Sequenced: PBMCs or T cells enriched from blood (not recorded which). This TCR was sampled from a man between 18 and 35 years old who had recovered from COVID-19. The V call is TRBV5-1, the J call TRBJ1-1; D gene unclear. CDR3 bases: TGCGCCAGCAGCTTGAGCGCGGGTATGAACACTGAAGCTTTCTTT. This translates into CASSLSAGMNTEAFF.